Reported below is one T cell receptor (beta chain). What it recognizes is unknown. CDR3 length: 13 residues. Trimming stripped 5 bases from V and 0 bases from J, with 8 bases between. Germline CDR1 reads PRHDT; CDR2 reads FYEKMQ (reference sequence). These data are taken from a study of cytomegalovirus exposure and HLA in healthy donors. The PCR was carried out with 60 Vbeta primers and 13 Jbeta primers. TCRdb keeps only in-frame clones here, not all; method: immunoSEQ multiplex PCR. Of 150,000 or so clones in the sample, 65% to 70% are singletons; the top ten hold over 9.5%. Study-level findings and limits: Analysis performed later found more than 15,000 TCR beta sequences associated with HLA alleles at 0.05 false discovery rate.

The TCR originated in a man aged 30 to 45 in good health and CMV-seropositive. J is TRBJ2-7 and V is TRBV13; D uncertain. Sequenced input: PBMCs. CDR3: CASSHTDSYEQYF. CDR3 nucleotides: TGTGCCAGCAGCCATACAGACTCCTACGAGCAGTACTTC.